This T cell receptor (beta chain) was sequenced in a study of Ad26.COV2.S vaccination and SARS-CoV-2 variants. The wider study: Into the muscle, Ad26.COV2.S was dosed once or twice, 56 days apart.

The treatment here: around 19 received Ad26.COV2.S at low or high dose, single or two shots; about 5 received placebo; per-sample allocation not given. Specimens were obtained on day 63 following the first vaccine or placebo injection. The CDR3 loop spans 15 amino acids. Germline assignment: CDR1 SGDLS and CDR2 YYNGEE. V was shortened by 0 bases and J by 0 bases, with 7 bases between the two germline ends. As to this clone: Its antigen is not identified. Other DNA sequences of this sample code for an identical CDR3.

Study outcomes and limitations: Substantial post-vaccination breadth of spike-specific CD8+ and CD4+ T cell responses was reported. Relative to placebo recipients, vaccine recipients exhibited elevated spike-specific TCR breadth.

TCRdb's table, derived via immunoSEQ multiplex PCR, lists solely in-frame clones and lacks some. The data show about 450,000 clones, approximately 92% seen once. The material was peripheral blood, obtained in a trial of Ad26.COV2.S vaccine versus placebo. The receptor comes from a person between 18 and 65 years old who received the Ad26.COV2.S COVID-19 vaccine or a placebo. The chain carries TRBV9 and TRBJ2-1; TRBD1 is a possible D gene (5 bases). In nucleotides, the CDR3 is TGTGCCAGCAGCGTAGGGGGCCGCTCCTACAATGAGCAGTTCTTC. This codes for CASSVGGRSYNEQFF.